This is a list of T cell receptor beta chains from one sample in a study of T cell clones after liver transplantation. Measured with immunoSEQ multiplex PCR; TCRdb has only the in-frame clones, and not every one. This sample has 68,000 or so clones; about 92% occur once, and the top ten carry approximately 0.92%. The sample in question was CD4+ T cells from blood, obtained 25 months after liver transplant. All receptors come from a human patient who received a liver transplant. A subset of T cells may come from the graft donor. Each CDR3 is given with its conserved first and last residue. The order of the fields is D gene, V gene, J gene, clone size, CDR3 DNA, CDR3 protein. A D gene is named only where the DNA matches it firmly. Not all rows give a size; the values are once, few, many and, for expanded clones, a class.

>TRBD1|TRBV2|TRBJ1-2|NA
TGTGCCAGCAGTGGGGACAGAGCTAACTATGGCTACACCTTC
CASSGDRANYGYTF
>NA|TRBV18|TRBJ2-4|once
TGTGCCAGCTCACCACCCGGCTCCCGGAGGGACATTCAGTACTTC
CASSPPGSRRDIQYF
>TRBD1|TRBV18|TRBJ2-7|NA
TGTGCCAGCTCACCACTTTCGGCCCACAGGGGGGCGGCCTACGAGCAGTACTTC
CASSPLSAHRGAAYEQYF
>NA|TRBV5-1|TRBJ2-1|NA
TGCGCCAGCAGCTTGAAGCCAGTGGGAGTAGGTGAGCAGTTCTTC
CASSLKPVGVGEQFF
>TRBD1|TRBV10-3|TRBJ2-1|once
TGTGCCATCAGTGGCGGTTGGGGGACAGGGTCCTACAATGAGCAGTTCTTC
CAISGGWGTGSYNEQFF
>NA|TRBV28|TRBJ1-2|NA
TGTGCCAGCAGTTCCTCCGGCTATGGCTACACCTTC
CASSSSGYGYTF
>NA|TRBV9|TRBJ2-3|NA
TGTGCCAGCAGCGTCACTAGTGGGGGGCCAGATACGCAGTATTTT
CASSVTSGGPDTQYF
>NA|TRBV2|TRBJ2-2|NA
TGTGCCAGCCGTGAACAGGGCCCTACCGGGGAGCTGTTTTTT
CASREQGPTGELFF
>NA|TRBV25-1|TRBJ2-2|NA
TGTGCCAGCAGTGTCGGGGTAGGCACCGGGGAGCTGTTTTTT
CASSVGVGTGELFF
>NA|TRBV10-2|TRBJ2-7|NA
TGCGCCAGCAGTGACCCCTACGAGCAGTACTTC
CASSDPYEQYF
>NA|TRBV7-2|TRBJ2-7|NA
TGTGCCAGCAGCACCGGGACCCCGGGGGTCGAGCAGTACTTC
CASSTGTPGVEQYF
>NA|TRBV5-4|TRBJ2-2|NA
TGTGCCAGCAGCTTGGAGCCGGCGGGCCACACCGGGGAGCTGTTTTTT
CASSLEPAGHTGELFF
>TRBD1|TRBV6-1|TRBJ1-5|few
TGTGCCAGCAGTGGGGGACAGGGGATGAATCAGCCCCAGCATTTT
CASSGGQGMNQPQHF
>NA|TRBV9|TRBJ1-4|NA
TGTGCCAGCAGCGTAGCCGAGGGGGTCTATGAAAAACTGTTTTTT
CASSVAEGVYEKLFF
>NA|TRBV18|TRBJ1-4|NA
TGTGCCAGCTCACCACCGGGGGATGCTGAAAAACTGTTTTTT
CASSPPGDAEKLFF